Listed below are T cell receptor beta chains from one sample, sequenced in a study of T cell changes during pregnancy in multiple sclerosis. Profiling relied on immunoSEQ multiplex PCR, and the TCRdb table lists in-frame clones only, not all of them. The sample has over 30,000 clones, 88% seen once. The sequencing here drew on CD4+ T cells from peripheral blood mononuclear cells, taken before pregnancy. Source of these receptors: a female donor with multiple sclerosis, enrolled in a pregnancy study. CDR3s include the opening cysteine and the closing phenylalanine or tryptophan. The D gene is left open where the match is weak. Size is stated for part of the rows, as once, few or many counts, or as a class when the clone is expanded.

j_gene: TRBJ2-5; abundance: -; v_gene: TRBV6-5; d_gene: -; CDR3nt: TGTGCCAGCAGTTACTCCCCCAGCGAAGAGACCCAGTACTTC; CDR3aa: CASSYSPSEETQYF
j_gene: TRBJ1-5; abundance: few; v_gene: TRBV11-2; d_gene: -; CDR3nt: TGTGCCAGCAGCTTGTCAGATAGCAATCAGCCCCAGCATTTT; CDR3aa: CASSLSDSNQPQHF
j_gene: TRBJ1-2; abundance: -; v_gene: TRBV6-1; d_gene: -; CDR3nt: TGTGCCAGCAGTGAAGTCGGGAGCTTCTCAGATGGCTACACCTTC; CDR3aa: CASSEVGSFSDGYTF
j_gene: TRBJ2-2; abundance: few; v_gene: TRBV7-8; d_gene: TRBD1; CDR3nt: TGTGCCAGCATTGCGGGGACAGGGGCCCCTCGGGGAACCGGGGAGCTGTTTTTT; CDR3aa: CASIAGTGAPRGTGELFF
j_gene: TRBJ1-2; abundance: -; v_gene: TRBV7-8; d_gene: -; CDR3nt: TGTGCCAGCAGCTTAGGGGGGACACTTTATGGCTACACCTTC; CDR3aa: CASSLGGTLYGYTF
j_gene: TRBJ2-5; abundance: -; v_gene: TRBV7-9; d_gene: -; CDR3nt: TGTGCCACCACCGGAGGGGGCGGCCAAGAGACCCAGTACTTC; CDR3aa: CATTGGGGQETQYF
j_gene: TRBJ1-2; abundance: -; v_gene: TRBV7-2; d_gene: TRBD1; CDR3nt: TGTGCCAGCAGCTTCAGACAGGGCATCAAGCGTGGCTACACCTTC; CDR3aa: CASSFRQGIKRGYTF
j_gene: TRBJ1-5; abundance: -; v_gene: TRBV5-4; d_gene: -; CDR3nt: TGTGCCAGCAGCGCAGGAGGGGAGTTCAATCAGCCCCAGCATTTT; CDR3aa: CASSAGGEFNQPQHF
j_gene: TRBJ2-7; abundance: -; v_gene: TRBV7-2; d_gene: TRBD2; CDR3nt: TGTGCCAGCAGCTCCGGGGGACTAGCGTCTCTCGAGCAGTACTTC; CDR3aa: CASSSGGLASLEQYF
j_gene: TRBJ2-4; abundance: once; v_gene: TRBV2; d_gene: TRBD2; CDR3nt: TGTGCCAGTGAGACCGGGGGGACTCTAGCCAAAAACATTCAGTACTTC; CDR3aa: CASETGGTLAKNIQYF
j_gene: TRBJ2-7; abundance: -; v_gene: TRBV12-5; d_gene: TRBD1; CDR3nt: TGTGCTAGTGGTTTGGGCCCCGGGACAGGACTCTACGAGCAGTACTTC; CDR3aa: CASGLGPGTGLYEQYF
j_gene: TRBJ2-7; abundance: few; v_gene: TRBV5-1; d_gene: -; CDR3nt: TGCGCCAGCAGCCCGGGACACTCTAGCTCCTACGAGCAGTACTTC; CDR3aa: CASSPGHSSSYEQYF
j_gene: TRBJ2-2; abundance: once; v_gene: TRBV7-2; d_gene: -; CDR3nt: TGTGCCAGCAGCCCGGGACACGGCTCTGGGGAGCTGTTTTTT; CDR3aa: CASSPGHGSGELFF
j_gene: TRBJ2-5; abundance: -; v_gene: TRBV30; d_gene: -; CDR3nt: TGTGCCTGGAGTTCCCCCACGTTAGTGTTTGAGACCCAGTACTTC; CDR3aa: CAWSSPTLVFETQYF
j_gene: TRBJ1-1; abundance: -; v_gene: TRBV14; d_gene: -; CDR3nt: TGTGCCAGCAGCCCCCCATGGGGCAGGGGTGTCAACACTGAAGCTTTCTTT; CDR3aa: CASSPPWGRGVNTEAFF
j_gene: TRBJ1-2; abundance: -; v_gene: TRBV7-9; d_gene: -; CDR3nt: TGTGCCAGCAGCTTATTCGGGGGCTATGGCTACACCTTC; CDR3aa: CASSLFGGYGYTF
j_gene: TRBJ1-1; abundance: -; v_gene: TRBV19; d_gene: -; CDR3nt: TGTGCCAGTACCTCCCCCAACAGGGTGAACACTGAAGCTTTCTTT; CDR3aa: CASTSPNRVNTEAFF
j_gene: TRBJ2-5; abundance: -; v_gene: TRBV5-1; d_gene: -; CDR3nt: TGCGCCAGCAGCTTGGCCCAGGGGTATTGGGAGACCCAGTACTTC; CDR3aa: CASSLAQGYWETQYF
j_gene: TRBJ1-1; abundance: -; v_gene: TRBV30; d_gene: -; CDR3nt: TGTGCCTTGGACGGCCAGGGCACTGAAGCTTTCTTT; CDR3aa: CALDGQGTEAFF
j_gene: TRBJ1-4; abundance: -; v_gene: TRBV30; d_gene: -; CDR3nt: TGTGCCTCCCAGGGGTCGGCTAATGAAAAACTGTTTTTT; CDR3aa: CASQGSANEKLFF
j_gene: TRBJ2-7; abundance: -; v_gene: TRBV2; d_gene: TRBD1; CDR3nt: TGTGCCAGCAGTTATACAGGGGGCGGGTTAGGCGAGCAGTACTTC; CDR3aa: CASSYTGGGLGEQYF
j_gene: TRBJ1-1; abundance: -; v_gene: TRBV28; d_gene: -; CDR3nt: TGTGCCAGCATAACAGGGATGGGCACTGAAGCTTTCTTT; CDR3aa: CASITGMGTEAFF
j_gene: TRBJ2-5; abundance: -; v_gene: TRBV10-3; d_gene: TRBD1; CDR3nt: TGTGCCATCGCTTGGGACAGGGGGCAGGAGACCCAGTACTTC; CDR3aa: CAIAWDRGQETQYF
j_gene: TRBJ1-1; abundance: -; v_gene: TRBV5-1; d_gene: TRBD1; CDR3nt: TGCGCCAGCAGCCTGGGACAGTTAATGAACACTGAAGCTTTCTTT; CDR3aa: CASSLGQLMNTEAFF
j_gene: TRBJ2-7; abundance: -; v_gene: TRBV7-2; d_gene: -; CDR3nt: TGTGCCAGCAGACCAGCGGACAGTTTCCACTACGAGCAGTACTTC; CDR3aa: CASRPADSFHYEQYF
j_gene: TRBJ1-2; abundance: -; v_gene: TRBV4-2; d_gene: -; CDR3nt: TGTGCCAGCAGCCAAGTGTCACAGGGTTATGGCTACACCTTC; CDR3aa: CASSQVSQGYGYTF
j_gene: TRBJ2-3; abundance: -; v_gene: TRBV6-5; d_gene: TRBD2; CDR3nt: TGTGCCAGCAGTTACACCCCTAGCGGGAGTATGGATACGCAGTATTTT; CDR3aa: CASSYTPSGSMDTQYF
j_gene: TRBJ2-1; abundance: -; v_gene: TRBV7-9; d_gene: TRBD1; CDR3nt: TGTGCCAGCAGCCGACAGGGAATGAGCAATGAGCAGTTCTTC; CDR3aa: CASSRQGMSNEQFF
j_gene: TRBJ1-4; abundance: few; v_gene: TRBV5-1; d_gene: TRBD1; CDR3nt: TGCGCCAGCAGCGCGGACAGGGCCAAGGGACTGTTTTTT; CDR3aa: CASSADRAKGLFF
j_gene: TRBJ1-5; abundance: -; v_gene: TRBV29-1; d_gene: -; CDR3nt: TGCAGCGTGAAAGACAGGCCCCAGGAGCCCCAGCATTTT; CDR3aa: CSVKDRPQEPQHF
j_gene: TRBJ1-3; abundance: -; v_gene: TRBV9; d_gene: -; CDR3nt: TGTGCCAGCAGCGTACAGACAAGTCACTCTGGAAACACCATATATTTT; CDR3aa: CASSVQTSHSGNTIYF
j_gene: TRBJ1-3; abundance: -; v_gene: TRBV18; d_gene: TRBD1; CDR3nt: TGTGCCAGCTCACCCCAGGACAGGGGCTCTGGAAACACCATATATTTT; CDR3aa: CASSPQDRGSGNTIYF
j_gene: TRBJ2-1; abundance: -; v_gene: TRBV7-7; d_gene: TRBD1; CDR3nt: TGTGCTAGCAGCCCGCGGCGAGACAGGGCGGGTGAGCAGTTCTTC; CDR3aa: CASSPRRDRAGEQFF
j_gene: TRBJ2-1; abundance: -; v_gene: TRBV7-2; d_gene: TRBD2; CDR3nt: TGTGCCAGCAGCCCCCTAGCGGGCCTATCCTACAATGAGCAGTTCTTC; CDR3aa: CASSPLAGLSYNEQFF
j_gene: TRBJ2-7; abundance: -; v_gene: TRBV7-2; d_gene: TRBD2; CDR3nt: TGTGCCAGCAGCCCTCAGGGCGGGAGCTCCTACGAGCAGTACTTC; CDR3aa: CASSPQGGSSYEQYF
j_gene: TRBJ1-2; abundance: -; v_gene: TRBV6-4; d_gene: TRBD1; CDR3nt: TGTGCCAGCAGTCCCGTAGGGGGCCGCGGCTATGGCTACACCTTC; CDR3aa: CASSPVGGRGYGYTF
j_gene: TRBJ2-7; abundance: -; v_gene: TRBV5-1; d_gene: -; CDR3nt: TGCGCCAGCAGCTTGGGGCTAGAAACCCCTCCGCAGTACTTC; CDR3aa: CASSLGLETPPQYF
j_gene: TRBJ1-5; abundance: -; v_gene: TRBV28; d_gene: TRBD1; CDR3nt: TGTGCCAGCACCACAGGGGGGACAGCGGGACTGCCCCAGCATTTT; CDR3aa: CASTTGGTAGLPQHF
j_gene: TRBJ2-3; abundance: -; v_gene: TRBV7-9; d_gene: -; CDR3nt: TGTGCCAGCCCGTCAGCGGGCGTTAGAGATACGCAGTATTTT; CDR3aa: CASPSAGVRDTQYF
j_gene: TRBJ2-1; abundance: -; v_gene: TRBV18; d_gene: TRBD2; CDR3nt: TGTGCCAGCTCTCCCTCGACTAGCGGGAACTACAATGAGCAGTTCTTC; CDR3aa: CASSPSTSGNYNEQFF
j_gene: TRBJ2-7; abundance: -; v_gene: TRBV6-5; d_gene: TRBD2; CDR3nt: TGTGCCAGCAGTTACTGGGGGGGTGCGGGATACGAGCAGTACTTC; CDR3aa: CASSYWGGAGYEQYF
j_gene: TRBJ1-2; abundance: few; v_gene: TRBV11-2; d_gene: -; CDR3nt: TGTGCCAGCAGCGCCGGGAAAGGGGGCTACACCTTC; CDR3aa: CASSAGKGGYTF
j_gene: TRBJ1-2; abundance: -; v_gene: TRBV30; d_gene: -; CDR3nt: TGTGCCTGGAGTGTAGGTGGAGTTTATGGCTACACCTTC; CDR3aa: CAWSVGGVYGYTF
j_gene: TRBJ2-1; abundance: -; v_gene: TRBV7-2; d_gene: TRBD2; CDR3nt: TGTGCCAGCAGCTTAGAACGCGGGGGCTCCTACAATGAGCAGTTCTTC; CDR3aa: CASSLERGGSYNEQFF
j_gene: TRBJ1-1; abundance: -; v_gene: TRBV5-1; d_gene: -; CDR3nt: TGCGCCAGCAGCTTGGTTGGGGCATTGAACACTGAAGCTTTCTTT; CDR3aa: CASSLVGALNTEAFF